The T cell receptor beta chain described here comes from a study of T-cell reconstitution after alpha-beta-depleted transplantation in children. Unique molecular identifiers were incorporated into the prepared TCRbeta library. TCRdb re-called the PCR reads through MiXCR, storing one row per CDR3 protein. The sample includes 530,000 or so distinct CDR3 sequences, over 25% of them seen just once. Study results and limitations: There were some patients whose high TCRbeta diversity at day 60 came from surviving recipient T cells and thymic progenitors.

This clonotype appeared many times. Its antigen is unidentified. J gave up 3 bases and V 3 bases, and 2 bases lay outside the gene matches. The CDR3 is made up of 14 amino acids. Germline V CDR1 and CDR2: DFQATT, SNEGSKA (reference sequence). The sequenced sample was PBMCs, obtained before TCRalphabeta/CD19-depleted stem cell transplant. The genes are TRBV20-1 and TRBJ2-2; 9 bases map to TRBD1. The source is a boy in the first two years of life with Wiskott-Aldrich syndrome, due to receive a stem cell transplant. CDR3 DNA: TGCAGTGCTAGGGGACAGGGACACACCGGGGAGCTGTTTTTT. Translation gives CSARGQGHTGELFF.